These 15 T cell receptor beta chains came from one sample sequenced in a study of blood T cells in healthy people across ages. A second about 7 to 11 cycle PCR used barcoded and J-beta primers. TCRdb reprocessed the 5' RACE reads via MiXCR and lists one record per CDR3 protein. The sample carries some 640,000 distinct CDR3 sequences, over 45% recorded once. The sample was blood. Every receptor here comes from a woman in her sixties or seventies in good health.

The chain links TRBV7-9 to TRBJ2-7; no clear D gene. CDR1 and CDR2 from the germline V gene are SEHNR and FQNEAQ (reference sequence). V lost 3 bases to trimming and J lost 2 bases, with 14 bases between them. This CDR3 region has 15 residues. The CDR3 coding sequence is TGTGCCAGCAGCTTGGTCCCTGGAGTAACCTACGAGCAGTACTTC. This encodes CASSLVPGVTYEQYF.

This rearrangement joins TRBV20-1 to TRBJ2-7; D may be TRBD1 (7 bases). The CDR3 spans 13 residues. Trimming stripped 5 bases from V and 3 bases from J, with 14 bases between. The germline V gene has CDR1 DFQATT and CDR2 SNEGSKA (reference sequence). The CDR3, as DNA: TGCAGTGCTTCCCGCGGGACAGACTACGAGCAGTACTTC. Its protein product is CSASRGTDYEQYF.

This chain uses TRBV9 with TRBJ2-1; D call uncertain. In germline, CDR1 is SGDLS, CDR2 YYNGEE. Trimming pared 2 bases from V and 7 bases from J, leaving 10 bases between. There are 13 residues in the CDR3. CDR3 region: CASSVAVGNEQFF. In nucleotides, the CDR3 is TGTGCCAGCAGCGTGGCGGTGGGTAATGAGCAGTTCTTC.

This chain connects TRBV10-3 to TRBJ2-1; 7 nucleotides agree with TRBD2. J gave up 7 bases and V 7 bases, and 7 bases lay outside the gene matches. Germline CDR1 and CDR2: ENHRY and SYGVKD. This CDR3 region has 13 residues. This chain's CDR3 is CAIKRGSSNEQFF. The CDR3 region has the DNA TGTGCCATCAAGCGGGGTAGTTCAAATGAGCAGTTCTTC.

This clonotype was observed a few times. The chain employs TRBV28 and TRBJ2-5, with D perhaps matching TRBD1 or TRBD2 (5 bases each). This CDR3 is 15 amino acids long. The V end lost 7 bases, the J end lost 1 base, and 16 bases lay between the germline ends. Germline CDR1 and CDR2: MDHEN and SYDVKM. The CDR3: CASNYRDRGQETQYF. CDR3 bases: TGTGCCAGCAACTACCGGGACCGAGGCCAAGAGACCCAGTACTTC.

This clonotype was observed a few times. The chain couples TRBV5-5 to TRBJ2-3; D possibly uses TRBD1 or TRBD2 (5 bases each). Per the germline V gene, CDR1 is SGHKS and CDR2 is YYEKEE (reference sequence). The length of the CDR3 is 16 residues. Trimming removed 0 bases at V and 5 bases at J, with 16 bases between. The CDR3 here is CASSLDWGNRVDTQYF. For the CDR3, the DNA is TGTGCCAGCAGCTTGGATTGGGGGAATCGGGTAGATACGCAGTATTTT.

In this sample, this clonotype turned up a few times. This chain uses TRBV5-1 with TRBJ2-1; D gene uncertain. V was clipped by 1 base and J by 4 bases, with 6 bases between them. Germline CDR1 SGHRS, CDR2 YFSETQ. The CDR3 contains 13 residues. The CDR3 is CASSLWGYNEQFF. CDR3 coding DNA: TGCGCCAGCAGCTTGTGGGGTTACAATGAGCAGTTCTTC.

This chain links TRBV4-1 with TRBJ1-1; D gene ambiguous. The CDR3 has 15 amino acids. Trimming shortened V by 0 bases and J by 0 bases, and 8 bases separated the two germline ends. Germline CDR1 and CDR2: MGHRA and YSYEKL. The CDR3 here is CASSQEAGVNTEAFF. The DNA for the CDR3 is TGCGCCAGCAGCCAAGAGGCGGGCGTGAACACTGAAGCTTTCTTT.

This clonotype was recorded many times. CDR3 DNA sequence: TGTGCCAGCAGTGTAAGAGCAGGGATCTACGAGCAGTACTTC. Translation: CASSVRAGIYEQYF. The rearrangement links TRBV12-3 or TRBV12-4 to TRBJ2-7; tentatively, D is TRBD1 (5 bases). Trimming pared 5 bases from V and 3 bases from J, leaving 14 bases between. The CDR3 covers 14 residues.

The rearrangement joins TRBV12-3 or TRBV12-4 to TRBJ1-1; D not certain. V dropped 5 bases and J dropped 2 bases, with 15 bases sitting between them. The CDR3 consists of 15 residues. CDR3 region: CASSPIGVVNTEAFF. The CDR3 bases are TGTGCCAGCAGTCCCATTGGAGTTGTAAACACTGAAGCTTTCTTT.

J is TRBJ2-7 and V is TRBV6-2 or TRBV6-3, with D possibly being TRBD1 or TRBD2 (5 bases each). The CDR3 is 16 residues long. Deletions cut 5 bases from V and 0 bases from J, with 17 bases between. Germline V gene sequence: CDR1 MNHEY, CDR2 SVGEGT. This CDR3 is CASSTPPGRLSYEQYF. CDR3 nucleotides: TGTGCCAGCAGTACTCCGCCGGGACGCCTCTCCTACGAGCAGTACTTC.

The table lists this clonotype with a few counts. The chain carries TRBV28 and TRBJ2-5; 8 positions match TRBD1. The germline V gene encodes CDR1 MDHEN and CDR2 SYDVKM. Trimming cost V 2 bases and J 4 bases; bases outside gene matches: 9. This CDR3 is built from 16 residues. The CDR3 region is CASSLLPPRGRETQYF. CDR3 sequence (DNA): TGTGCCAGCAGTTTACTCCCTCCCAGGGGGCGAGAGACCCAGTACTTC.

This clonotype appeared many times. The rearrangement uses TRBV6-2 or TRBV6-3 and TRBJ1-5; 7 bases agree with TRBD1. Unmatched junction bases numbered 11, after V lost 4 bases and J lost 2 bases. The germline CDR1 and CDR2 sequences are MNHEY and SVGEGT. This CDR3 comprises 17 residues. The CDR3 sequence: CASSSTPGTAGNQPQHF. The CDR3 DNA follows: TGTGCCAGCAGTTCGACCCCAGGGACAGCGGGCAATCAGCCCCAGCATTTT.

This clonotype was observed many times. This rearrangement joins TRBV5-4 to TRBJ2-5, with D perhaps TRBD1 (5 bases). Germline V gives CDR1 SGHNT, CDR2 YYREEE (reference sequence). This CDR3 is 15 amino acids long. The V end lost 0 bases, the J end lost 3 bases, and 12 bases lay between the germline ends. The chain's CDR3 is CASSLGSTAKETQYF. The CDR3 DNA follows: TGTGCCAGCAGCTTGGGCTCGACAGCCAAAGAGACCCAGTACTTC. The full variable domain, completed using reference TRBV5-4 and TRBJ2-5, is ETGVTQSPTHLIKTRGQQVTLRCSSQSGHNTVSWYQQALGQGPQFIFQYYREEENGRGNFPPRFSGLQFPNYSSELNVNALELDDSALYLCASSLGSTAKETQYFGPGTRLLVL.

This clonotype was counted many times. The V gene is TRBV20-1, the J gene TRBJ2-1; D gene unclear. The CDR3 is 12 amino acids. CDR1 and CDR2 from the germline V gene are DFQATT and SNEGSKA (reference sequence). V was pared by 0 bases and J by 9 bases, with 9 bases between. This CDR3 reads CSARDLLAEQFF. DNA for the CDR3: TGCAGTGCTAGAGATCTCCTCGCTGAGCAGTTCTTC.